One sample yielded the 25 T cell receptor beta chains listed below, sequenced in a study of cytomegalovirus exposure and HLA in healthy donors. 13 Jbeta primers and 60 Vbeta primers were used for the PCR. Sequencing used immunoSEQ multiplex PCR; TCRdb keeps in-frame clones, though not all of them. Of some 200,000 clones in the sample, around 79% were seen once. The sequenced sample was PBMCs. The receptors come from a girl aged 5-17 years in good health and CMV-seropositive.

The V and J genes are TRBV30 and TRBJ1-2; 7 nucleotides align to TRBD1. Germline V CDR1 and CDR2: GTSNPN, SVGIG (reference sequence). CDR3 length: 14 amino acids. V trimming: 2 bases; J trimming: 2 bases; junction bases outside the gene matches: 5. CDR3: CAWSRTGANYGYTF. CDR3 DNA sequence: TGTGCCTGGAGTCGGACAGGAGCAAACTATGGCTACACCTTC.

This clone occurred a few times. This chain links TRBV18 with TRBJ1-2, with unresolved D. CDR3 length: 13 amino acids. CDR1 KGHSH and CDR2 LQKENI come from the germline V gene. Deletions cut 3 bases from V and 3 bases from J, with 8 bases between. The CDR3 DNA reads TGTGCCAGCTCACCCCCCGGGGACTATGGCTACACCTTC. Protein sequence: CASSPPGDYGYTF.

This CDR3 is CAISGPGNSNQPQHF. CDR3 nucleotide sequence: TGTGCCATCAGTGGTCCGGGAAATAGCAATCAGCCCCAGCATTTT. The chain combines TRBV10-3 with TRBJ1-5; no firm D call. Germline assignment: CDR1 ENHRY and CDR2 SYGVKD. The CDR3 is made up of 15 amino acids. Trimming pared 4 bases from V and 0 bases from J, leaving 10 bases between.

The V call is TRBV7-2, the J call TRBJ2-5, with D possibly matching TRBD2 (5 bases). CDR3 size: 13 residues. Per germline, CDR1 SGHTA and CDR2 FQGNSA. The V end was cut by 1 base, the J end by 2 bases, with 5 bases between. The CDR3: CASSLGTQETQYF. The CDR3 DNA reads TGTGCCAGCAGCTTAGGGACTCAAGAGACCCAGTACTTC.

DNA of the CDR3: TGTGCCAGCAGCTTAGAGGGGACGGGGGTAGGCAATGAAAAACTGTTTTTT. Amino acids: CASSLEGTGVGNEKLFF. This chain links TRBV11-2 with TRBJ1-4, with D possibly being TRBD1 (5 bases). Germline CDR1 and CDR2: SGHAT and FQNNGV. With 0 bases removed from V and 5 bases from J, the gap between germline ends came to 16 bases. The CDR3 length is 17 residues. Full variable domain (rest looked up from reference TRBV11-2 and TRBJ1-4): EAGVAQSPRYKIIEKRQSVAFWCNPISGHATLYWYQQILGQGPKLLIQFQNNGVVDDSQLPKDRFSAERLKGVDSTLKIQPAKLEDSAVYLCASSLEGTGVGNEKLFFGSGTQLSVL.

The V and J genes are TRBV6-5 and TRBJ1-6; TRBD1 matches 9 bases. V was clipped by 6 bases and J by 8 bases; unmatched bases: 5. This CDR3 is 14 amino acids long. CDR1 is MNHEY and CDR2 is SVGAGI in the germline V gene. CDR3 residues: CASRPDRGDSPLHF. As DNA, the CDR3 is TGTGCCAGCAGACCGGACAGGGGAGATTCACCCCTCCACTTT.

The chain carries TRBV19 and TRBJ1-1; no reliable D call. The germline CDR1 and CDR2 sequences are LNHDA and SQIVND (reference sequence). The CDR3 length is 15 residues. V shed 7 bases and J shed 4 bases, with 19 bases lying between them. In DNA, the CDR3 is TGTGCCAGTACCCCCTACGGCACGGACTTCACTGAAGCTTTCTTT. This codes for CASTPYGTDFTEAFF.

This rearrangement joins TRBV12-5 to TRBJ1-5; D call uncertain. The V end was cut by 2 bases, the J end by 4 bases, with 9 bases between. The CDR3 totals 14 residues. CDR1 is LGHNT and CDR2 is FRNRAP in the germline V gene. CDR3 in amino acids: CASGLSFGNQPQHF. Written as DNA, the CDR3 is TGTGCTAGTGGTTTGAGTTTCGGGAATCAGCCCCAGCATTTT.

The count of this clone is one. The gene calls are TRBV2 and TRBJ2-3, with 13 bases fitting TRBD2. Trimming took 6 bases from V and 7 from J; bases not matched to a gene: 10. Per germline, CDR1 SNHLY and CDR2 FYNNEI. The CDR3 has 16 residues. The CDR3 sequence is CASSQVGLAGLNTQYF. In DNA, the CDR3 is TGTGCCAGCAGCCAAGTGGGACTAGCGGGGCTGAATACGCAGTATTTT.

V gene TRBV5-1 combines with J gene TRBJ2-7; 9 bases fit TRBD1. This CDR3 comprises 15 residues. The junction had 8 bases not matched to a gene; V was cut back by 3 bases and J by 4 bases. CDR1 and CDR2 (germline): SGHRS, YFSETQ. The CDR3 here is CASSWRTGVGYEQYF. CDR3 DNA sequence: TGCGCCAGCAGCTGGCGGACAGGGGTCGGGTACGAGCAGTACTTC.

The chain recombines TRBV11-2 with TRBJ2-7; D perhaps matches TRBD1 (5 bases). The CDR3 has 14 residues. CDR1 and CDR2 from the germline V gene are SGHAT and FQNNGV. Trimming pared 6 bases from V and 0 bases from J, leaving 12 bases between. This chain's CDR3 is CASSTDRTSYEQYF. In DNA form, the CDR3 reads TGTGCCAGCAGTACCGACAGAACCTCCTACGAGCAGTACTTC.

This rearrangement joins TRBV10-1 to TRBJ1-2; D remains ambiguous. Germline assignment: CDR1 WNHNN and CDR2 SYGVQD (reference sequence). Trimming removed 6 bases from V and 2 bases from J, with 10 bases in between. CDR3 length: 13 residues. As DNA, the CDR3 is TGCGCCAGCAGCCCGCAGGAAAACTATGGCTACACCTTC. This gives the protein CASSPQENYGYTF.

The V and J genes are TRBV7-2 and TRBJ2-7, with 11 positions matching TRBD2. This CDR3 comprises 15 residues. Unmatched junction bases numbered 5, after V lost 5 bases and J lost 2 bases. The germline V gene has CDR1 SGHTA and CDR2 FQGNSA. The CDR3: CASSARLAGTYEQYF. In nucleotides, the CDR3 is TGTGCCAGCAGCGCTCGACTAGCGGGGACCTACGAGCAGTACTTC.

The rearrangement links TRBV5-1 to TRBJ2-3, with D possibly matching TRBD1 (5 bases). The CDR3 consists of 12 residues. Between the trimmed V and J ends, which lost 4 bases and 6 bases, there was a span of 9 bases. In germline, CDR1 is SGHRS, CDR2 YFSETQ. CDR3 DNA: TGCGCCAGCAGCACCTCAGGGGATACGCAGTATTTT. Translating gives CASSTSGDTQYF.

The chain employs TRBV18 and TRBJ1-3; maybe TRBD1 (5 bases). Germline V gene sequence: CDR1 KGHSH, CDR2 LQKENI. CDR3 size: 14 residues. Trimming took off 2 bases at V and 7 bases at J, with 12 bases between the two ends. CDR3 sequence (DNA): TGTGCCAGCTCACCAGGGCAGGGCCCGAACACCATATATTTT. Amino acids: CASSPGQGPNTIYF.

CDR3 sequence: CSSEGASYEQYF. The CDR3 DNA reads as TGTTCCTCGGAGGGGGCTTCCTACGAGCAGTACTTC. This rearrangement joins TRBV7-9 to TRBJ2-7, with D possibly being TRBD1 (7 bases). The CDR3 covers 12 residues. Germline V gene lookup returns CDR1 SEHNR and CDR2 FQNEAQ (reference sequence).

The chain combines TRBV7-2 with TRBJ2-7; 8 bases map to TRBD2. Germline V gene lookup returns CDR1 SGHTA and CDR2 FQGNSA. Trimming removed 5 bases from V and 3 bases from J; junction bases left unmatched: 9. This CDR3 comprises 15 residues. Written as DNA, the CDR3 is TGTGCCAGCAGCCCGATGACTAGCGTCGGCTACGAGCAGTACTTC. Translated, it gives CASSPMTSVGYEQYF. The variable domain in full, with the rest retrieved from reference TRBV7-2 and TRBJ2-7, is GAGVSQSPSNKVTEKGKDVELRCDPISGHTALYWYRQSLGQGLEFLIYFQGNSAPDKSGLPSDRFSAERTGGSVSTLTIQRTQQEDSAVYLCASSPMTSVGYEQYFGPGTRLTVT.

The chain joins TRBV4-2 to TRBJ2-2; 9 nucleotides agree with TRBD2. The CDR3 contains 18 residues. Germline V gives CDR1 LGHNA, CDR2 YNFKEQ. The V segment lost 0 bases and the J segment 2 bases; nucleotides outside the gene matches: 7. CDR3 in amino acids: CASSQDYAGGTNTGELFF. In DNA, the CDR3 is TGTGCCAGCAGCCAAGATTACGCGGGGGGGACAAACACCGGGGAGCTGTTTTTT.

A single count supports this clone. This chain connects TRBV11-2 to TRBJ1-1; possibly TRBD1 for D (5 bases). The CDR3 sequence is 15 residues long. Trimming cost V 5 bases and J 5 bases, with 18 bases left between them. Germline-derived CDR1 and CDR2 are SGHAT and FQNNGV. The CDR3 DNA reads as TGTGCCAGCAGCCCCCGGGTGGAGGGGCCAACTGAAGCTTTCTTT. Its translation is CASSPRVEGPTEAFF.

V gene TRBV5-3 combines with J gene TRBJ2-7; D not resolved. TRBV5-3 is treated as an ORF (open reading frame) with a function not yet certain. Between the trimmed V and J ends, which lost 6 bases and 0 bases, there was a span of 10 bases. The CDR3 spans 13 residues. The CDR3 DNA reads TGTGCCAGAAAGCTCCTGCCCTCCTACGAGCAGTACTTC. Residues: CARKLLPSYEQYF.

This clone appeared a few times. CDR3 sequence reads: CASSHHGGANNEQFF. The CDR3 bases are TGCGCCAGCAGCCATCACGGGGGGGCTAACAATGAGCAGTTCTTC. This chain joins TRBV4-1 and TRBJ2-1; TRBD2 matches at 8 bases. CDR1 and CDR2 from the germline V gene are MGHRA and YSYEKL. The CDR3 is 15 amino acids. V lost 3 bases to trimming and J lost 5 bases; unmatched junction nucleotides: 6.

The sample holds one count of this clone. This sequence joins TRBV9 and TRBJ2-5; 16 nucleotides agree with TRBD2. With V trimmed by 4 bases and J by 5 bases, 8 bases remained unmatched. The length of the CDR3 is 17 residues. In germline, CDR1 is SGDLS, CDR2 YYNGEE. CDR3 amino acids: CASSFGTSGGAAETQYF. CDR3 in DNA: TGTGCCAGCAGCTTCGGGACTAGCGGGGGGGCCGCTGAGACCCAGTACTTC.

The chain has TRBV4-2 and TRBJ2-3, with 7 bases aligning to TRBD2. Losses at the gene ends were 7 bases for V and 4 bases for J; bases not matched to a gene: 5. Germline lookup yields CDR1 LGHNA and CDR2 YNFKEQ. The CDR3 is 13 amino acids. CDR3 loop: CASKQAGADTQYF. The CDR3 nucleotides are TGTGCCAGCAAGCAGGCGGGGGCAGATACGCAGTATTTT.

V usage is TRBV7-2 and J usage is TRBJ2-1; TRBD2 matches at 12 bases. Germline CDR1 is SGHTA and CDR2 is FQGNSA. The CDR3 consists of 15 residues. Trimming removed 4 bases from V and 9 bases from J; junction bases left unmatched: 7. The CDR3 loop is CASSYPSGGASEQFF. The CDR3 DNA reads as TGTGCCAGCAGCTACCCTAGCGGGGGGGCATCTGAGCAGTTCTTC.

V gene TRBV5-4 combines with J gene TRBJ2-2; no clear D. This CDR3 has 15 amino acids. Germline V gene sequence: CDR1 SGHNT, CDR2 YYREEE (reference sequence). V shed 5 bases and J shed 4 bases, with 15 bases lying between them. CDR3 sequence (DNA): TGTGCCAGCAGATCCGCCCCTCCGGGCACCGGGGAGCTGTTTTTT. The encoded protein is CASRSAPPGTGELFF.